This T cell receptor beta chain emerged from a study of blood T cell repertoires in COVID-19 (dated by TCRdb to 2020 to 2022). For context, the study as a whole: Collaborator samples came from the United States, Italy and Spain and covered acute and convalescent phases of COVID-19. Where HLA class I and class II types were available, the types were taken from metadata supplied by the sample provider, not from assay-based typing. The prospective study material was composed of cDNA or gDNA derived from T cells, B-cell-depleted T cells, or PBMCs. The repertoires were made available in a free public database intended to serve as a resource for research on the immune response to SARS-CoV-2. The dataset comprised deeply sampled blood TCRbeta repertoires from subjects exposed to, actively infected with, or recovered from COVID-19. Sample metadata almost always included a de-identified subject ID, COVID-19 status, age in years and sex. Samples came from the ongoing ImmuneRACE study (first 160 participants) plus 1,254 subjects from 6 global collaborators. Here is what the overall study found, with its caveats: How much clinical and demographic metadata was included differed by source and by participant, and the metadata was provided uncurated.

For this clone: Its antigen is unknown. No much larger clonotype is one base removed from it; base qualities were not supplied.

At one collaborating source in Seattle, patients were enrolled during active infection and were followed longitudinally through the course of disease. Each collaborating institution followed its own protocols to collect whole blood in K2EDTA tubes. For TCRbeta analysis, collaborators shipped samples as frozen whole blood, isolated PBMCs, or DNA extracted from either of those sample types. Per the germline V gene, MNHEY is the CDR1 and SVGAGI is the CDR2. The CDR3, from cysteine to phenylalanine, totals 13 residues. Solely the CDR3 DNA is kept, with 39 bases framed from the first base. V trim: 5 bases; J trim: 6 bases; unmatched bases: 3. TCRbeta CDR3 regions were amplified from genomic DNA by means of the immunoSEQ Assay, a bias-controlled multiplex PCR. Processing in the source paper ran as follows. The number of nucleated cells in each sample was estimated from the amplification of reference gene primers within the assay. Sequence reads were collapsed and filtered to measure the absolute abundance of every unique TCRbeta CDR3 rearrangement. For each sample, productive Simpson clonality was calculated as the square root of Simpson's diversity index across productive rearrangements. TCRdb holds this immuneACCESS table with in-frame rearrangements only. Some clones are missing; in checked studies, unresolved V genes explain under half, and the rest has no known cause. The DNA gave D and trimming, while V, J and clone size come from that table. The sample includes about 76,000 clones, with roughly 84% observed a single time. The ten largest clonotypes hold 9.5% to 13% of the sample.

This chain joins TRBV6-5 to TRBJ2-2; 7 bases in the junction line up with TRBD1. Sequenced material: peripheral blood. The receptor was derived from a man aged 60-69 years with COVID-19, enrolled during active disease. The CDR3 region has the sequence CASSPGQAGELFF. The bases read TGTGCCAGCAGTCCCGGACAGGCCGGGGAGCTGTTTTTT.